The 8 T cell receptor beta chains below come from one sample, sequenced in a study of cytomegalovirus exposure and HLA in healthy donors. Data came from immunoSEQ multiplex PCR; TCRdb stores just in-frame clones and leaves some out. Of about 400,000 clones in the sample, roughly 90% are singletons; the top ten hold 0.83%. The sequenced material came from PBMCs. Receptors originate from a young woman in good health and CMV-seronegative.

V usage is TRBV6-4 and J usage is TRBJ2-1, with 7 bases that match TRBD2. Germline V gene data show CDR1 as MRHNA and CDR2 as SNTAGT. With 6 bases clipped from V and 1 base from J, the junction kept 12 bases outside the gene matches. The CDR3 spans 17 residues. CDR3 sequence: CASSRFGAGESYNEQFF. The CDR3 coding sequence is TGTGCCAGCAGCCGATTTGGGGCGGGAGAATCCTACAATGAGCAGTTCTTC.

This chain's CDR3 is CAWSDGLVVGEQFF. CDR3 nucleotide sequence: TGTGCCTGGAGCGACGGACTGGTTGTAGGGGAGCAGTTCTTC. V and J are TRBV30 and TRBJ2-1; D possibly corresponds to TRBD2 (5 bases). V shed 3 bases and J shed 10 bases, with 19 bases lying between them. Germline loops: CDR1 GTSNPN, CDR2 SVGIG (reference sequence). There are 14 residues in the CDR3.

The genes are TRBV27 and TRBJ1-2; possible D gene TRBD1, 6 bases. V was clipped by 3 bases and J by 4 bases, with 9 bases between them. CDR1 and CDR2 (germline): MNHEY, SMNVEV (reference sequence). The CDR3 contains 13 residues. The CDR3 DNA follows: TGTGCCAGCAGTTTCGGCAGGGGCTATGGCTACACCTTC. Its translation is CASSFGRGYGYTF.

Comment on this clone: The same CDR3 can be traced to other DNA sequences in this sample. This chain joins TRBV27 and TRBJ2-1, with D maybe TRBD1 (6 bases). Per the germline V gene, CDR1 is MNHEY and CDR2 is SMNVEV (reference sequence). Deletions cut 2 bases from V and 3 bases from J, with 8 bases between. The CDR3 covers 14 residues. CDR3: CASSLGGSYNEQFF. The CDR3 DNA reads as TGTGCCAGCAGTTTAGGGGGCAGCTACAATGAGCAGTTCTTC.

The rearrangement joins TRBV29-1 to TRBJ1-3; 7 positions agree with TRBD1. Looked up from germline, CDR1 is SQVTM and CDR2 is ANQGSEA. This CDR3 comprises 13 residues. CDR3 in amino acids: CSTRRQGENTIYF. CDR3 bases: TGCAGTACCCGCCGGCAGGGGGAAAACACCATATATTTT.

This clone was recorded once. The chain has TRBV19 and TRBJ2-4; 11 bases are a match to TRBD1. Germline CDR1 reads LNHDA; CDR2 reads SQIVND (reference sequence). V shed 0 bases and J 7 bases; nucleotides not matched to a gene: 5. This CDR3 comprises 16 residues. The chain's CDR3 is CASSIEPGTGGNIQYF. CDR3 coding DNA: TGTGCCAGTAGTATAGAGCCCGGGACAGGGGGGAACATTCAGTACTTC.

J is TRBJ2-7 and V is TRBV21-1; the D call in the table, TRBD1, was not verified against the DNA. TRBV21-1 is a pseudogene segment. CDR3 length: 15 residues. Here the CDR3 reads CASSKGRGTVHEQYF. The DNA of the CDR3 is TGTGCCAGCAGCAAAGGACGGGGGACAGTTCACGAGCAGTACTTC.

The chain combines TRBV6-1 with TRBJ2-7, with TRBD2 matching 8 bases. The germline gives CDR1 MNHNS, CDR2 SASEGT. The CDR3 extends over 13 amino acids. Germline trimming cut 10 bases from V and 3 bases from J; bases unmatched to any gene: 8. The CDR3 is CATAGGWIYEQYF. For the CDR3, the DNA is TGTGCCACCGCGGGGGGCTGGATCTACGAGCAGTACTTC.